The T cell receptor (beta chain) under discussion was sequenced for a study of OX40 agonist ivuxolimab in advanced cancers. Germline V gene lookup returns CDR1 SGHDT and CDR2 YYEEEE. Germline trimming cut 6 bases from V and 3 bases from J; bases unmatched to any gene: 10. The CDR3 sequence is 15 residues long. Measured with immunoSEQ multiplex PCR; TCRdb has only the in-frame clones, and not every one. The table records around 80,000 clones, about 86% of them present only once. V gene TRBV5-6 combines with J gene TRBJ2-7; 9 nucleotides match TRBD1. This TCR derives from an adult with an advanced solid tumor such as melanoma, head and neck, liver or kidney cancer. The input for sequencing was CD4+ or CD8+ T cells sorted from blood, taken in a trial of the OX40 agonist ivuxolimab. CDR3 bases: TGTGCCAGCACCTTAGGGACAGGGAAGGTCTACGAGCAGTACGTC. Its protein product is CASTLGTGKVYEQYV.